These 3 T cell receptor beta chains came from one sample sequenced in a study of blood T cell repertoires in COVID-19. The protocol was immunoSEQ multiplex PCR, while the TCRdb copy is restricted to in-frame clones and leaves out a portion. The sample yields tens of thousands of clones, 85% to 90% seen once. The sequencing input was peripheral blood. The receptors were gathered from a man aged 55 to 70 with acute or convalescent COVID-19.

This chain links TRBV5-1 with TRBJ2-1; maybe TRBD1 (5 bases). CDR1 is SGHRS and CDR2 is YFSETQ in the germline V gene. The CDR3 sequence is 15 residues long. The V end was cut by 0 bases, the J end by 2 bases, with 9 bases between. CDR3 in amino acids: CASSLVGQAYNEQFF. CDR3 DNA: TGCGCCAGCAGCTTGGTGGGGCAGGCCTACAATGAGCAGTTCTTC.

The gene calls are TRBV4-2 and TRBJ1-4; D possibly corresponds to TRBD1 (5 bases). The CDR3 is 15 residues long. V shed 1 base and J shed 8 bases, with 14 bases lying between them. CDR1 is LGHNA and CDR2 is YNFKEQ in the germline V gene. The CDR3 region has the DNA TGTGCCAGCAGCCAAGGAGGGGTAGGGAGGGAAAAACTGTTTTTT. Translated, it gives CASSQGGVGREKLFF.

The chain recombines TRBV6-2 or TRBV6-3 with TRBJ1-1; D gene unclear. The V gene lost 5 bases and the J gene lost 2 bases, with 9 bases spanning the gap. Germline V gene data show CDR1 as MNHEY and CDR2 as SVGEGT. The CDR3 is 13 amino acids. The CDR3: CASSDTDNTEAFF. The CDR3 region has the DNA TGTGCCAGCAGTGACACAGATAACACTGAAGCTTTCTTT.